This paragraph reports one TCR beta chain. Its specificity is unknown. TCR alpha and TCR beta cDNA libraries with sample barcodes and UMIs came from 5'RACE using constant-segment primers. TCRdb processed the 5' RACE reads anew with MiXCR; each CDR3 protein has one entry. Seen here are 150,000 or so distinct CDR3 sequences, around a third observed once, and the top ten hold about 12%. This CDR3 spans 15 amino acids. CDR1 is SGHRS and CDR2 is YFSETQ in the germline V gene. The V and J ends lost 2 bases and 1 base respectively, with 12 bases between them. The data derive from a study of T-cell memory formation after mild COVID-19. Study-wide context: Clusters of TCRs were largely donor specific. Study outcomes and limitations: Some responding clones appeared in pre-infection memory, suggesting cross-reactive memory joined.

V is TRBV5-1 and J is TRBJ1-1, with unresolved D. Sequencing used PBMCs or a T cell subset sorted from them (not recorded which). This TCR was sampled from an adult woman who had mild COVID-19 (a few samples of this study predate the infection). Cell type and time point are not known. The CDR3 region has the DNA TGCGCCAGCAGCTTAGGCCCCACGGGGAACACTGAAGCTTTCTTT. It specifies CASSLGPTGNTEAFF.